The clone carrying this T cell receptor beta chain was detected only a few times. Antigen: not known. A second about 7 to 11 cycle PCR used barcoded and J-beta primers. TCRdb reprocessed the 5' RACE reads via MiXCR and lists one record per CDR3 protein. The sample lists some 1.6 million distinct CDR3 sequences, almost 35% seen once, with about 11% in the top ten. V was pared by 6 bases and J by 1 base, with 5 bases of the junction left unmatched. The CDR3 runs to 14 residues. Germline loops: CDR1 SQVTM, CDR2 ANQGSEA. The data were taken from a study of blood T cells in healthy people across ages. Study results and limitations: As age increased, TCR beta diversity per million T cells fell in a roughly linear fashion.

The J gene is TRBJ2-2, the V gene TRBV29-1; TRBD1 matches 7 bases. This TCR was sampled from a woman aged 30 to 39 in good health. Sequencing input: blood. The CDR3 sequence is CSVNYRGNTGELFF. CDR3 coding DNA: TGCAGCGTAAACTACAGGGGGAACACCGGGGAGCTGTTTTTT.